This T cell receptor (beta chain) is from a study of Graves' ophthalmopathy and Graves' hyperthyroidism. Looking at the study overall: Ahead of any treatment, peripheral blood was obtained at the initial diagnosis.

The CDR3 runs 11 residues. Trimming took off 3 bases at V and 5 bases at J, with 8 bases between the two ends. The germline gives CDR1 DFQATT, CDR2 SNEGSKA (reference sequence). CDR3 regions of TCR beta were amplified from RNA transcripts. First-round RT-PCR used HTBI primers; second-round multiplex PCR followed. TCRdb reprocessed the multiplex PCR reads with MiXCR, giving one entry per CDR3 protein. The data contain roughly 410,000 distinct CDR3 sequences, roughly 15% of them singletons. Absence of ophthalmopathy within 18 months of follow-up defined stable hyperthyroidism. Diagnoses were established from clinical symptoms, serum thyroxine, TRAb, thyroid ultrasound and orbital computed tomography. The PBMCs originated from roughly 10 ml of fresh peripheral blood. This clonotype was seen repeatedly, ten times or more.

The genes are TRBV20-1 and TRBJ2-7; D gene unclear. This TCR was recovered from a woman aged 18-29 years with stable Graves' hyperthyroidism. Sequencing input: peripheral blood. The CDR3 coding sequence is TGCAGTGCTAGTGGTGGGGACGAGCAGTACTTC. Translating gives CSASGGDEQYF.